The present entry profiles one T cell receptor (beta chain) with its context. No cognate antigen has been identified for it. Base qualities were left out, and no much larger clone turns up one base away. The source of the sample is a study of blood T cell repertoires in COVID-19 (dated by TCRdb to 2020 to 2021). Context from the whole study: Collaborator samples came from the United States, Italy and Spain and covered acute and convalescent phases of COVID-19. The prospective study material was composed of cDNA or gDNA derived from T cells, B-cell-depleted T cells, or PBMCs. Deeply sampled blood TCRbeta repertoires from subjects exposed to, actively infected with, or recovered from COVID-19 were included in the dataset. A freely available public database, intended as a resource for researchers studying the immune response to SARS-CoV-2, is where the repertoires were released. Samples came from the ongoing ImmuneRACE study (first 160 participants) plus 1,254 subjects from 6 global collaborators. Nearly every sample came with metadata listing a de-identified subject ID, COVID-19 status, age in years and sex. Where HLA class I and class II types were available, the types were taken from metadata supplied by the sample provider, not from assay-based typing.

Based on the germline V gene, the CDR1 and CDR2 sequences are ENHRY and SYGVKD. Taken from cysteine to phenylalanine, the CDR3 has 12 residues. Here the CDR3 DNA is all that survives: 36 bases in frame from base 1. V loses 7 bases, J loses 6 bases, and the germline ends lie 12 bases apart. TCRbeta CDR3 regions were amplified from genomic DNA using the immunoSEQ Assay, a bias-controlled multiplex PCR. As for how the authors treated the data: The number of nucleated cells in each sample was estimated from the amplification of reference gene primers within the assay. To quantify the absolute abundance of each unique TCRbeta CDR3 rearrangement, sequence reads were collapsed and filtered. For each sample, productive Simpson clonality was calculated by taking the square root of Simpson's diversity index across productive rearrangements. TCRdb retrieved this table from immuneACCESS and kept in-frame rearrangements only. Not all clones are present; in checked studies, unresolved V genes account for under half, and no reason is known for the remainder. That table gives V, J and clone size, and the DNA gave D and trimming. The sample table contains about 20,000 clones; only one count was recorded for 85% to 90% of them. The ten largest clones capture approximately 8.1% of the sample.

Whole blood was collected in K2EDTA tubes by collaborating institutions according to the institutions' own protocols. For TCRbeta analysis, collaborators shipped samples in one of three forms: frozen whole blood, isolated PBMCs, or DNA extracted from either of those sample types. The study at large found these results: Clinical and demographic metadata were provided uncurated, with the amount varying by source and participant.

This TCR came from a woman aged 55-69 years with active COVID-19. Rearrangement joined TRBV10-3 to TRBJ1-2; the best D guess is TRBD1, with 6 bases matching. Material for sequencing was peripheral blood. The DNA reads as follows: TGTGCCATCAATCAGGGGTTGGATGGCTACACCTTC. It is translated as CAINQGLDGYTF.